These T cell receptor beta chains were read from a single sample in a study of cytomegalovirus exposure and HLA in healthy donors. This table comes from immunoSEQ multiplex PCR, and its TCRdb copy is limited to in-frame clones, with some not included. The top ten hold approximately 10% of the sample, which has fewer than 110,000 clones, under 80% seen once. The sequencing input was PBMCs. These receptors all stem from a young woman in good health and CMV-seropositive. CDR3s include the opening cysteine and the closing phenylalanine or tryptophan. Fields, in order: D gene, V gene, J gene, clone size, CDR3 DNA, CDR3 protein. The D gene is left open where the match is weak. Clone size is not always given. Where it is, it says once, few, many or a class for expanded clones.

D gene: TRBD2
V gene: TRBV7-9
J gene: TRBJ2-4
clone size: -
CDR3 DNA: TGTGCCAGCAGCTTAGGGGAGGGAAAGGGCAAAAACATTCAGTACTTC
CDR3 protein: CASSLGEGKGKNIQYF

D gene: -
V gene: TRBV12-1
J gene: TRBJ2-1
clone size: -
CDR3 DNA: TGTGCCAGCAGCTTTGATAAGCTAGTCGGTACGTTCTTC
CDR3 protein: CASSFDKLVGTFF

D gene: TRBD2
V gene: TRBV15
J gene: TRBJ2-7
clone size: few
CDR3 DNA: TGTGCCACCAGCAGAGTAGGGCGGGGGGGCCGCTACGAGCAGTACTTC
CDR3 protein: CATSRVGRGGRYEQYF

D gene: -
V gene: TRBV30
J gene: TRBJ1-1
clone size: -
CDR3 DNA: TGTGCCTGGTGGGGGGCTGAAGCTTTCTTT
CDR3 protein: CAWWGAEAFF

D gene: -
V gene: TRBV4-2
J gene: TRBJ1-3
clone size: -
CDR3 DNA: TGTGCCAGCAGCCAAGAACCGAGGGAGGGCACCATATATTTT
CDR3 protein: CASSQEPREGTIYF

D gene: TRBD2
V gene: TRBV7-2
J gene: TRBJ2-1
clone size: -
CDR3 DNA: TGTGCCAGCAGCTTGGGGGGACTAGGATACAATGAGCAGTTCTTC
CDR3 protein: CASSLGGLGYNEQFF

D gene: -
V gene: TRBV6-5
J gene: TRBJ2-1
clone size: -
CDR3 DNA: TGTGCCAGCAGCCGACCGACTCCCACGAGTGAGCAGTTCTTC
CDR3 protein: CASSRPTPTSEQFF

D gene: -
V gene: TRBV5-5
J gene: TRBJ1-2
clone size: -
CDR3 DNA: TGTGCCAGCAGCTTCCCGGGTTTCAGTGGCTACACCTTC
CDR3 protein: CASSFPGFSGYTF

D gene: TRBD1
V gene: TRBV19
J gene: TRBJ2-3
clone size: -
CDR3 DNA: TGTGCCAGTAGTATAACAGGGGGCTTAGATACGCAGTATTTT
CDR3 protein: CASSITGGLDTQYF

D gene: TRBD1
V gene: TRBV4-3
J gene: TRBJ2-7
clone size: once
CDR3 DNA: TGCGCCAGCAGCCAAGAATTCGACAGGGGAAGGACCTACGAGCAGTACTTC
CDR3 protein: CASSQEFDRGRTYEQYF

D gene: -
V gene: TRBV13
J gene: TRBJ2-1
clone size: -
CDR3 DNA: TGTGCCAGCAGCTTGCGGGGGCCCTACAATGAGCAGTTCTTC
CDR3 protein: CASSLRGPYNEQFF

D gene: TRBD1
V gene: TRBV7-9
J gene: TRBJ1-2
clone size: -
CDR3 DNA: TGTGCCAGCAGCCCCCCAAACGACAGGGGAAATGGCTACACCTTC
CDR3 protein: CASSPPNDRGNGYTF

D gene: TRBD1
V gene: TRBV7-9
J gene: TRBJ1-4
clone size: -
CDR3 DNA: TGTGCCAGCAGCATATGGGACAGGGATGAAAAACTGTTTTTT
CDR3 protein: CASSIWDRDEKLFF

D gene: -
V gene: TRBV7-9
J gene: TRBJ2-7
clone size: -
CDR3 DNA: TGTGCCAGCAGCTTAGGAGTAGGGGGTTCGTACGAGCAGTACTTC
CDR3 protein: CASSLGVGGSYEQYF

D gene: -
V gene: TRBV2
J gene: TRBJ1-1
clone size: few
CDR3 DNA: TGTGCCAGCGGACTCACAGCGAACACTGAAGCTTTCTTT
CDR3 protein: CASGLTANTEAFF

D gene: TRBD2
V gene: TRBV27
J gene: TRBJ2-2
clone size: -
CDR3 DNA: TGTGCCAGCAGTCCGCCGGGACTAGCGGGGGGGGAGCTGTTTTTT
CDR3 protein: CASSPPGLAGGELFF

D gene: -
V gene: TRBV9
J gene: TRBJ2-7
clone size: -
CDR3 DNA: TGTGCCAGCAGCGTAGCCGGGGATAAAGTCAACGAGCAGTACTTC
CDR3 protein: CASSVAGDKVNEQYF

D gene: -
V gene: TRBV7-9
J gene: TRBJ2-1
clone size: -
CDR3 DNA: TGTGCCAGCAGCTTAAGAGACAATGAGCAGTTCTTC
CDR3 protein: CASSLRDNEQFF

D gene: TRBD2
V gene: TRBV5-1
J gene: TRBJ2-3
clone size: few
CDR3 DNA: TGCGCCAGCAGCCACGCCGGGGGGGGTACAGATACGCAGTATTTT
CDR3 protein: CASSHAGGGTDTQYF

D gene: TRBD1
V gene: TRBV6-5
J gene: TRBJ1-2
clone size: -
CDR3 DNA: TGTGCCAGCAGTTACCTGGGACAGGCGGTCAGCTACACCTTC
CDR3 protein: CASSYLGQAVSYTF

D gene: TRBD1
V gene: TRBV10-1
J gene: TRBJ1-6
clone size: -
CDR3 DNA: TGCGCCAGCAGTGCGGGACAGGCGGGACAACTTAATTCACCCCTCCACTTT
CDR3 protein: CASSAGQAGQLNSPLHF

D gene: TRBD2
V gene: TRBV29-1
J gene: TRBJ2-3
clone size: once
CDR3 DNA: TGCAGCGTTGAGAGGGCTAGCGGGAGTGTGGGTACGCAGTATTTT
CDR3 protein: CSVERASGSVGTQYF

D gene: -
V gene: TRBV10-3
J gene: TRBJ2-2
clone size: few
CDR3 DNA: TGTGCCATCACAAGGGGAACCGGGGAGCTGTTTTTT
CDR3 protein: CAITRGTGELFF

D gene: -
V gene: TRBV29-1
J gene: TRBJ2-7
clone size: -
CDR3 DNA: TGCAGCGTAGGTTACGAGACTACCTACGAGCAGTACTTC
CDR3 protein: CSVGYETTYEQYF

D gene: TRBD1
V gene: TRBV6-5
J gene: TRBJ2-3
clone size: -
CDR3 DNA: TGTGCCAGCAGTAACAGGGGAGGCACAGATACGCAGTATTTT
CDR3 protein: CASSNRGGTDTQYF

D gene: -
V gene: TRBV2
J gene: TRBJ1-6
clone size: -
CDR3 DNA: TGTGCCAGCAGAATCGACACATATAATTCACCCCTCCACTTT
CDR3 protein: CASRIDTYNSPLHF

D gene: -
V gene: TRBV27
J gene: TRBJ1-3
clone size: -
CDR3 DNA: TGTGCCAGCAGCACCAGCCCAGGGAAGTCGGGAAACACCATATATTTT
CDR3 protein: CASSTSPGKSGNTIYF

D gene: -
V gene: TRBV7-7
J gene: TRBJ2-1
clone size: -
CDR3 DNA: TGTGCCAGCAGCTTGCGAGCTCTCGGTGAGCAGTTCTTC
CDR3 protein: CASSLRALGEQFF

D gene: -
V gene: TRBV27
J gene: TRBJ1-5
clone size: -
CDR3 DNA: TGTGCCAGCAGGTCGGGGTCGAGTCAGCCCCAGCATTTT
CDR3 protein: CASRSGSSQPQHF

D gene: TRBD1
V gene: TRBV19
J gene: TRBJ2-7
clone size: -
CDR3 DNA: TGTGCCAGTAGTATCGAAACCAGGGGGACCCACTACGAGCAGTACTTC
CDR3 protein: CASSIETRGTHYEQYF

D gene: -
V gene: TRBV7-9
J gene: TRBJ2-7
clone size: -
CDR3 DNA: TGTGCCAGCAGCCCCCCGACAGGACAGTCCTACGAGCAGTACTTC
CDR3 protein: CASSPPTGQSYEQYF

D gene: -
V gene: TRBV21-1
J gene: TRBJ1-2
clone size: -
CDR3 DNA: TGTGCCAGCAGCAGATGCGAGGGGGCGAGAGGCTACACCTTC
CDR3 protein: CASSRCEGARGYTF

D gene: TRBD1
V gene: TRBV28
J gene: TRBJ1-2
clone size: -
CDR3 DNA: TGTGCCAGCAGTTTAGGGACAGGGGGCGTCTATGGCTACACCTTC
CDR3 protein: CASSLGTGGVYGYTF

D gene: TRBD2
V gene: TRBV6-5
J gene: TRBJ2-1
clone size: -
CDR3 DNA: TGTGCCAGCACCCTAGCGGGGACTTACAATGAGCAGTTCTTC
CDR3 protein: CASTLAGTYNEQFF

D gene: -
V gene: TRBV6-5
J gene: TRBJ1-5
clone size: -
CDR3 DNA: TGTGCCAGCAGTTACTCGAGGGGGGGGAATCAGCCCCAGCATTTT
CDR3 protein: CASSYSRGGNQPQHF

D gene: -
V gene: TRBV6-5
J gene: TRBJ1-2
clone size: once
CDR3 DNA: TGTGCCAGCAGTTACTCGACTACAGGGCGACCTCTAGGGAACACCTTC
CDR3 protein: CASSYSTTGRPLGNTF

D gene: -
V gene: TRBV13
J gene: TRBJ2-7
clone size: -
CDR3 DNA: TGTGCCAGCAGCTTAGAGAGCTACGAGCAGTACTTC
CDR3 protein: CASSLESYEQYF

D gene: -
V gene: TRBV7-8
J gene: TRBJ1-5
clone size: -
CDR3 DNA: TGTGCCAGCACCAGGGACACCGATCAGCCCCAGCATTTT
CDR3 protein: CASTRDTDQPQHF

D gene: -
V gene: TRBV7-9
J gene: TRBJ2-7
clone size: -
CDR3 DNA: TGTGCCAGCAGCTCCGTCGAAAGGACTGGCAGCTCCTACGAGCAGTACTTC
CDR3 protein: CASSSVERTGSSYEQYF

D gene: TRBD2
V gene: TRBV6-1
J gene: TRBJ2-5
clone size: -
CDR3 DNA: TGTGCCAGCCGCTTCGGGAGGGAGACCCAGTACTTC
CDR3 protein: CASRFGRETQYF

D gene: TRBD2
V gene: TRBV5-4
J gene: TRBJ2-5
clone size: -
CDR3 DNA: TGTGCCAGCAGCTTTCGTCTAGCGGGGCAAGAGACCCAGTACTTC
CDR3 protein: CASSFRLAGQETQYF

D gene: TRBD1
V gene: TRBV6-1
J gene: TRBJ2-3
clone size: -
CDR3 DNA: TGTGCCAGCAGGAACAGGGGGCTCTTGGATACGCAGTATTTT
CDR3 protein: CASRNRGLLDTQYF

D gene: -
V gene: TRBV10-2
J gene: TRBJ2-1
clone size: -
CDR3 DNA: TGCGCCAGCAAGGACTTGAACTCCTACAATGAGCAGTTCTTC
CDR3 protein: CASKDLNSYNEQFF

D gene: TRBD1
V gene: TRBV18
J gene: TRBJ1-2
clone size: -
CDR3 DNA: TGTGCCAGCTCAAAAGCGACAGGGGGCTATGGCTACACCTTC
CDR3 protein: CASSKATGGYGYTF

D gene: -
V gene: TRBV6-1
J gene: TRBJ2-7
clone size: -
CDR3 DNA: TGTGCCAGCTTGTGGCTAGCAGGAACCTACGAGCAGTACTTC
CDR3 protein: CASLWLAGTYEQYF

D gene: TRBD2
V gene: TRBV5-1
J gene: TRBJ2-7
clone size: -
CDR3 DNA: TGCGCCAGCAGCGCGGAGGGGCTAGCGGGGGGAGAGCAGTACTTC
CDR3 protein: CASSAEGLAGGEQYF

D gene: -
V gene: TRBV7-9
J gene: TRBJ2-1
clone size: -
CDR3 DNA: TGTGCCAGCAGCCCGGGACTCGCGGGACGCAATGAGCAGTTCTTC
CDR3 protein: CASSPGLAGRNEQFF

D gene: TRBD2
V gene: TRBV7-8
J gene: TRBJ2-2
clone size: -
CDR3 DNA: TGTGCCAGCAGCTTAAATATTGGACTAGCTAAAAGCACCGGGGAGCTGTTTTTT
CDR3 protein: CASSLNIGLAKSTGELFF

D gene: -
V gene: TRBV5-1
J gene: TRBJ1-3
clone size: -
CDR3 DNA: TGCGCCAGCAGGGATGGGACAACCAACACCATATATTTT
CDR3 protein: CASRDGTTNTIYF

D gene: TRBD2
V gene: TRBV11-3
J gene: TRBJ2-1
clone size: few
CDR3 DNA: TGTGCCAGCAGCGCCAGTAGCGCGGGGGTGCAGTTCTTC
CDR3 protein: CASSASSAGVQFF